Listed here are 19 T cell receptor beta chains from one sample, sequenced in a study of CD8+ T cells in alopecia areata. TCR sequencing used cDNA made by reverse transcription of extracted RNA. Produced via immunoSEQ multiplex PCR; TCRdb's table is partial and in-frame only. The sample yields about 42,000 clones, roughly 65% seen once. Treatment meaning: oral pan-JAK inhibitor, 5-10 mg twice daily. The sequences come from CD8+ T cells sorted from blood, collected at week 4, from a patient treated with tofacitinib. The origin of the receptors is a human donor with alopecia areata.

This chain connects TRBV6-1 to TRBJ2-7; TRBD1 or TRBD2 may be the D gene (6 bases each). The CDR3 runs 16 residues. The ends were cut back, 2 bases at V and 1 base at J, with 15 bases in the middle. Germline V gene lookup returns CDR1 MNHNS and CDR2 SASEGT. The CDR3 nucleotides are TGTGCCAGCAGTGAATTATTCCGGGGGCTTTCCTACGAGCAGTACTTC. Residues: CASSELFRGLSYEQYF.

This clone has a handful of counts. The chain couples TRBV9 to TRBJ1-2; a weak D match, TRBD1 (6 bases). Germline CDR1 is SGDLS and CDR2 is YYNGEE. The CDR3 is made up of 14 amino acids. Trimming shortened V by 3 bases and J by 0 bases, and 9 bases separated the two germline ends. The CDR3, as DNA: TGTGCCAGCAGCGGGGCAGGGGCTAACTATGGCTACACCTTC. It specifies CASSGAGANYGYTF.

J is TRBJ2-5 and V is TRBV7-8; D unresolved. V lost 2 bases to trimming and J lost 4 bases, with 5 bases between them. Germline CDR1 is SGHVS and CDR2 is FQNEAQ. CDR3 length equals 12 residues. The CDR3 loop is CASSLSTETQYF. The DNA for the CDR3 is TGTGCCAGCAGCTTATCGACAGAGACCCAGTACTTC.

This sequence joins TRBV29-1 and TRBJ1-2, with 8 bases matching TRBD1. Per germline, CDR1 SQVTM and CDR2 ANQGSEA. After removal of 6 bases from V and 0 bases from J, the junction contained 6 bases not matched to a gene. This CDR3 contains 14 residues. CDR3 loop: CSVHGQGANYGYTF. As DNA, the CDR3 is TGCAGCGTCCACGGACAGGGAGCTAACTATGGCTACACCTTC.

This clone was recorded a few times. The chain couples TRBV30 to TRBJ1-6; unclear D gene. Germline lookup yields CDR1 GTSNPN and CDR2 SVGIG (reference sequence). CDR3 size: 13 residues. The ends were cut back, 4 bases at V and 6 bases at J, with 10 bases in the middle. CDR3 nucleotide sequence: TGTGCCTGGACGTCAGCATCTAATTCACCCCTCCACTTT. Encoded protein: CAWTSASNSPLHF.

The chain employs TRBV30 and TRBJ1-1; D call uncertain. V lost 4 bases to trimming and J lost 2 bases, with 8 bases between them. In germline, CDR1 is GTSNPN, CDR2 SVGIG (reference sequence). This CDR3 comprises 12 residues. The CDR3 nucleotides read TGTGCCTGGAACGGGGTAAACACTGAAGCTTTCTTT. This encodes CAWNGVNTEAFF.

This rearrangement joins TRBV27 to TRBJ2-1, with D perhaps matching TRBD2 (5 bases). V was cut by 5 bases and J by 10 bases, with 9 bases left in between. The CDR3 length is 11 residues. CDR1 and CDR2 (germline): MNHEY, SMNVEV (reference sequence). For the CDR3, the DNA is TGTGCCAGCAGTGGGGAGTCGGAGCAGTTCTTC. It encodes CASSGESEQFF.

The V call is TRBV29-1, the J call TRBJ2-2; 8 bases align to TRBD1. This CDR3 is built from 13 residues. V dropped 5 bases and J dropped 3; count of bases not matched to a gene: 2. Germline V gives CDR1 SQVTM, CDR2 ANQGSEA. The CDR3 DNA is TGCAGCGTTTCAGGGGGCCACACCGGGGAGCTGTTTTTT. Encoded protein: CSVSGGHTGELFF.

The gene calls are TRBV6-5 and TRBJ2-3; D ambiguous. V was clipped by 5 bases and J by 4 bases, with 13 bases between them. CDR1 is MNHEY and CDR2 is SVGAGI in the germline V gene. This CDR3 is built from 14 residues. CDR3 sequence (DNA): TGTGCCAGCAGTGCCGTCTCTCCCGCAGATACGCAGTATTTT. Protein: CASSAVSPADTQYF.

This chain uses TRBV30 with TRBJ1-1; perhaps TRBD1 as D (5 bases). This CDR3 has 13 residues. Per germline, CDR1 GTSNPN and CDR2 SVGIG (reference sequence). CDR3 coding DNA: TGTGCTTATACCTCCGGGACCCCGGACGGAGCTTTCTTT. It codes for CAYTSGTPDGAFF.

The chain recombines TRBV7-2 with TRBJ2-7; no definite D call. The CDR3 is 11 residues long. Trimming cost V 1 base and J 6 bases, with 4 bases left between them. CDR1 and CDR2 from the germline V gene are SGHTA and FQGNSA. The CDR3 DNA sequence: TGTGCCAGCAGCTTAGTGTCCGAGCAGTACTTC. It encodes CASSLVSEQYF.

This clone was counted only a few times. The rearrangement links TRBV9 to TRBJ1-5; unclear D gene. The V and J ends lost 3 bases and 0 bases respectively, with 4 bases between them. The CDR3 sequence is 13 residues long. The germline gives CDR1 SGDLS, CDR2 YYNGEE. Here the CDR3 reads CASSATSNQPQHF. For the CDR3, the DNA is TGTGCCAGCAGCGCCACTAGCAATCAGCCCCAGCATTTT.

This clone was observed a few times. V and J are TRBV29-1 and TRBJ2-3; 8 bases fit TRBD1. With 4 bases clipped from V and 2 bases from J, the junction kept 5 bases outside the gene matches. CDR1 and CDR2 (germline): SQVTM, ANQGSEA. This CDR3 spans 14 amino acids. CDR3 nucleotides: TGCAGCGTTGGGACAGGGAGCGTCACAGATACGCAGTATTTT. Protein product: CSVGTGSVTDTQYF.

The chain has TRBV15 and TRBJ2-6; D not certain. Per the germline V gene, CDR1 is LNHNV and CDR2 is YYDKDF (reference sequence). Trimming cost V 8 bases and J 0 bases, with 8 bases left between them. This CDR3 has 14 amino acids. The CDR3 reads CATSERSGANVLTF. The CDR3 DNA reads TGTGCCACCTCCGAGCGCTCTGGGGCCAACGTCCTGACTTTC.

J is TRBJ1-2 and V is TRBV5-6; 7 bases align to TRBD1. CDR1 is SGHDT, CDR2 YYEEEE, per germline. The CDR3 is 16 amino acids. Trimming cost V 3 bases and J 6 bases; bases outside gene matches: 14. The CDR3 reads CASSSPGTEINHGYTF. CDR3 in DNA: TGTGCCAGCAGCTCCCCCGGGACAGAAATAAACCATGGCTACACCTTC.

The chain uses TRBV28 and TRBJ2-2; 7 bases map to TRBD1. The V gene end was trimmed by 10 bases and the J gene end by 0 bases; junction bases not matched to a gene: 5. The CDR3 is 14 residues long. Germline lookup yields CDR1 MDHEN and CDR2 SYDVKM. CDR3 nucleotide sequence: TGTGCCACCCGGGACAGAACGAACACCGGGGAGCTGTTTTTT. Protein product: CATRDRTNTGELFF.

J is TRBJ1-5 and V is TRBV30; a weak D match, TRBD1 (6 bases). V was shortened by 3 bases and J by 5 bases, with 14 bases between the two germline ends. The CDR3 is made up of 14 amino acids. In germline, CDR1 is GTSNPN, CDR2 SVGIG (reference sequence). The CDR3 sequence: CAWSPDGGHQPQHF. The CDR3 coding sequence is TGTGCCTGGAGCCCGGACGGGGGGCATCAGCCCCAGCATTTT.

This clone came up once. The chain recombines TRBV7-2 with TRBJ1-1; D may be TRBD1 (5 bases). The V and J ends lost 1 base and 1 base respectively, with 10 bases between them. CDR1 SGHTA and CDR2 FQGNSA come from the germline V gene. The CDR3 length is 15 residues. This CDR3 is CASSLEFGANTEAFF. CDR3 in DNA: TGTGCCAGCAGCTTAGAATTCGGGGCGAACACTGAAGCTTTCTTT.

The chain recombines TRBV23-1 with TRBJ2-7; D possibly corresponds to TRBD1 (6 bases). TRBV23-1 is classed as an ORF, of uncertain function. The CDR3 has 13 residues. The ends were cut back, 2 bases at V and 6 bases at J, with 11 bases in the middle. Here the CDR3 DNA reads TGCGCCAGCAGTCAACAGGGGTTTGGCGAGCAGTACTTC. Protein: CASSQQGFGEQYF.